These T cell receptor beta chains were read from a single sample in a study of shared clonotypes between healthy human individuals. Method: immunoSEQ multiplex PCR; TCRdb's copy keeps in-frame clones and lacks some. The table lists millions of clones, 85% to 95% of them singletons, with 0.1% to 0.15% in the top ten. The sequencing input was naive CD4+ T cells sorted from blood. These receptors were taken from a man between 18 and 35 years old in good health. CDR3s include the opening cysteine and the closing phenylalanine or tryptophan. Fields, in order: V gene, J gene, clone size, D gene, CDR3 DNA, CDR3 protein. A D gene is named only where the DNA matches it firmly. Clone size is given for some rows only: seen once, a few or many times, or a class if the clone is expanded.

v_call: TRBV18; j_call: TRBJ1-3; clone_size: NA; d_call: NA; cdr3_nt: TGTGCCAGCTCACCACCGAGGGGAGGGGCTGGAAACACCATATATTTT; cdr3_aa: CASSPPRGGAGNTIYF
v_call: TRBV2; j_call: TRBJ2-5; clone_size: NA; d_call: NA; cdr3_nt: TGTGCCAGCAGTGAAGACGGCGGACGGCCTACGACCCAGTACTTC; cdr3_aa: CASSEDGGRPTTQYF
v_call: TRBV2; j_call: TRBJ2-3; clone_size: once; d_call: TRBD2; cdr3_nt: TGTGCCAGCAGTGGGGGACTAGCAGCGACTAGCACAGATACGCAGTATTTT; cdr3_aa: CASSGGLAATSTDTQYF
v_call: TRBV6-1; j_call: TRBJ1-5; clone_size: once; d_call: NA; cdr3_nt: TGTGCCAGCAGTAAAGCTGGTCAGCCCCAGCATTTT; cdr3_aa: CASSKAGQPQHF
v_call: TRBV27; j_call: TRBJ2-7; clone_size: NA; d_call: NA; cdr3_nt: TGTGCCAGCAGTTGGGCGGGGAGGGGGCCATACGAGCAGTACTTC; cdr3_aa: CASSWAGRGPYEQYF
v_call: TRBV19; j_call: TRBJ2-7; clone_size: few; d_call: NA; cdr3_nt: TGTGCCAGTAGTCTTGAACGGGGGTACGAGCAGTACTTC; cdr3_aa: CASSLERGYEQYF
v_call: TRBV30; j_call: TRBJ2-5; clone_size: NA; d_call: NA; cdr3_nt: TGTGCCTGGGGACCCGGGAAGAGCCTCCAAGAGACCCAGTACTTC; cdr3_aa: CAWGPGKSLQETQYF
v_call: TRBV19; j_call: TRBJ2-3; clone_size: NA; d_call: TRBD1; cdr3_nt: TGTGCCAGTAGTGGACAGGGTCTCACAGATACGCAGTATTTT; cdr3_aa: CASSGQGLTDTQYF
v_call: TRBV29-1; j_call: TRBJ1-3; clone_size: once; d_call: NA; cdr3_nt: TGCAGCGTTGTGGGCTCTACTGGAAACACCATATATTTT; cdr3_aa: CSVVGSTGNTIYF
v_call: TRBV30; j_call: TRBJ1-2; clone_size: NA; d_call: TRBD1; cdr3_nt: TGTGCCTGGAGTTGGGAGGGACAGGGAGGGAATGGCTACACCTTC; cdr3_aa: CAWSWEGQGGNGYTF
v_call: TRBV30; j_call: TRBJ1-6; clone_size: NA; d_call: NA; cdr3_nt: TGTGCCTGGACCTACACCCCCGGGAATTCACCCCTCCACTTT; cdr3_aa: CAWTYTPGNSPLHF
v_call: TRBV7-2; j_call: TRBJ2-3; clone_size: once; d_call: TRBD2; cdr3_nt: TGTGCCAGCCTCGGACTAGCGGGGCCCGATACGCAGTATTTT; cdr3_aa: CASLGLAGPDTQYF
v_call: TRBV13; j_call: TRBJ1-2; clone_size: NA; d_call: NA; cdr3_nt: TGTGCCAGCAGCCCGGGCCGGGGGGACTATGGCTACACCTTC; cdr3_aa: CASSPGRGDYGYTF
v_call: TRBV6-1; j_call: TRBJ1-2; clone_size: NA; d_call: NA; cdr3_nt: TGTGCCAGCAGTGAAGCCGAAGGACGGAGAAATGGCTACACCTTC; cdr3_aa: CASSEAEGRRNGYTF
v_call: TRBV19; j_call: TRBJ1-2; clone_size: once; d_call: NA; cdr3_nt: TGTGCCAGTAGTCCAGATATGGGGAGCGACTACACCTTC; cdr3_aa: CASSPDMGSDYTF
v_call: TRBV19; j_call: TRBJ1-5; clone_size: NA; d_call: NA; cdr3_nt: TGTGCCAGTAGTACCGGGGCCTATCAGCCCCAGCATTTT; cdr3_aa: CASSTGAYQPQHF
v_call: TRBV27; j_call: TRBJ1-2; clone_size: once; d_call: NA; cdr3_nt: TGTGCCAGCAGTTTTGAGCCCCCAGGGGCGTTTGGCTACACCTTC; cdr3_aa: CASSFEPPGAFGYTF
v_call: TRBV6-1; j_call: TRBJ1-1; clone_size: NA; d_call: NA; cdr3_nt: TGTGCCAGCCGTCTCGGGGGCTCGGCTGAAGCTTTCTTT; cdr3_aa: CASRLGGSAEAFF
v_call: TRBV10-3; j_call: TRBJ1-5; clone_size: NA; d_call: TRBD1; cdr3_nt: TGTGCCAGCACTGGGACAGGGCCTAGCAATCAGCCCCAGCATTTT; cdr3_aa: CASTGTGPSNQPQHF
v_call: TRBV7-9; j_call: TRBJ2-1; clone_size: NA; d_call: NA; cdr3_nt: TGTGCCAGCAGCACCAGGGTCAATGAGCAGTTCTTC; cdr3_aa: CASSTRVNEQFF
v_call: TRBV28; j_call: TRBJ2-5; clone_size: NA; d_call: NA; cdr3_nt: TGTGCCAGCAGTTTGCCCGGGACGGGAAAAGAGACCCAGTACTTC; cdr3_aa: CASSLPGTGKETQYF
v_call: TRBV4-1; j_call: TRBJ2-1; clone_size: NA; d_call: TRBD2; cdr3_nt: TGCGCCAGCAGCCAACCTTCGGGACTAGCGGGGGGATCCTCCTACAATGAGCAGTTCTTC; cdr3_aa: CASSQPSGLAGGSSYNEQFF
v_call: TRBV6-5; j_call: TRBJ2-7; clone_size: NA; d_call: NA; cdr3_nt: TGTGCCAGCAGTTACTCGAGGGGCGTTATCCCTGAAGGGCAGTACTTC; cdr3_aa: CASSYSRGVIPEGQYF
v_call: TRBV7-9; j_call: TRBJ2-7; clone_size: NA; d_call: NA; cdr3_nt: TGTGCCAGCAGCTCGACGGGACGGGAAAATACCTACGAGCAGTACTTC; cdr3_aa: CASSSTGRENTYEQYF
v_call: TRBV19; j_call: TRBJ2-7; clone_size: NA; d_call: TRBD1; cdr3_nt: TGTGCCAGTAGTTCCTGGGACAGGCCCGAGCAGTACTTC; cdr3_aa: CASSSWDRPEQYF
v_call: TRBV10-3; j_call: TRBJ1-1; clone_size: NA; d_call: NA; cdr3_nt: TGTGCCATCAGGAAGACGGATATGAACACTGAAGCTTTCTTT; cdr3_aa: CAIRKTDMNTEAFF
v_call: TRBV4-1; j_call: TRBJ2-6; clone_size: NA; d_call: NA; cdr3_nt: TGCGCCAGCAGCCAAGGTGGGGGCTCTGGGGCCAACGTCCTGACTTTC; cdr3_aa: CASSQGGGSGANVLTF
v_call: TRBV7-9; j_call: TRBJ2-3; clone_size: NA; d_call: NA; cdr3_nt: TGTGCCAGCAGCTTAGTTAGGACCGGGGAAAGCACAGATACGCAGTATTTT; cdr3_aa: CASSLVRTGESTDTQYF
v_call: TRBV11-2; j_call: TRBJ1-1; clone_size: NA; d_call: NA; cdr3_nt: TGTGCCAGCAGTGTGCAATGGAACACTGAAGCTTTCTTT; cdr3_aa: CASSVQWNTEAFF
v_call: TRBV6-5; j_call: TRBJ2-7; clone_size: NA; d_call: NA; cdr3_nt: TGTGCCAGCAGTTATCAGGGCGAGCAGTACTTC; cdr3_aa: CASSYQGEQYF
v_call: TRBV2; j_call: TRBJ1-2; clone_size: NA; d_call: NA; cdr3_nt: TGTGCCAGCAGTGATCAGGGGCAAAACTATGGCTACACCTTC; cdr3_aa: CASSDQGQNYGYTF
v_call: TRBV6-6; j_call: TRBJ1-1; clone_size: NA; d_call: NA; cdr3_nt: TGTGCCAGCGGAAAAACGATGAACACTGAAGCTTTCTTT; cdr3_aa: CASGKTMNTEAFF
v_call: TRBV25-1; j_call: TRBJ1-1; clone_size: NA; d_call: TRBD1; cdr3_nt: TGTGCCAGCAGTGAATCCCCAGGGGGCGGGTCGGGAAACACTGAAGCTTTCTTT; cdr3_aa: CASSESPGGGSGNTEAFF
v_call: TRBV10-2; j_call: TRBJ1-5; clone_size: once; d_call: NA; cdr3_nt: TGCGCCAGTTCAACAGGGAATAGCAATCAGCCCCAGCATTTT; cdr3_aa: CASSTGNSNQPQHF
v_call: TRBV19; j_call: TRBJ2-7; clone_size: NA; d_call: TRBD2; cdr3_nt: TGTGCCAGTAGGGCTAGCGGGAGTCACGAGCAGTACTTC; cdr3_aa: CASRASGSHEQYF
v_call: TRBV9; j_call: TRBJ1-4; clone_size: NA; d_call: NA; cdr3_nt: TGTGCCAGCAGCGCCCATAACGGAGAAAAACTGTTTTTT; cdr3_aa: CASSAHNGEKLFF
v_call: TRBV5-8; j_call: TRBJ2-5; clone_size: NA; d_call: NA; cdr3_nt: TGTGCCAGCAGCTTGTGGGGCAGGGGAGAGACCCAGTACTTC; cdr3_aa: CASSLWGRGETQYF
v_call: TRBV6-1; j_call: TRBJ2-7; clone_size: NA; d_call: NA; cdr3_nt: TGTGCCAGCAGTGAGTGGCCCTCCTCCTACGAGCAGTACTTC; cdr3_aa: CASSEWPSSYEQYF
v_call: TRBV5-1; j_call: TRBJ2-3; clone_size: NA; d_call: NA; cdr3_nt: TGCGCCAGCAGCTCCGGGACCCTTGCGGATACGCAGTATTTT; cdr3_aa: CASSSGTLADTQYF
v_call: TRBV6-6; j_call: TRBJ2-1; clone_size: NA; d_call: NA; cdr3_nt: TGTGCCAGCACCTACACTAGCTCGCCCTACAATGAGCAGTTCTTC; cdr3_aa: CASTYTSSPYNEQFF